This T cell receptor beta chain was captured in a study of blood T cell repertoires in COVID-19 (TCRdb year 2020). Background on the whole study: Samples from collaborators originated in the United States, Italy and Spain and spanned both the acute and convalescent phases of COVID-19. The repertoires were released in a freely available public database meant as a resource for research on the immune response to SARS-CoV-2. Subjects who had been exposed to COVID-19, were actively infected with it, or had recovered from it provided the deeply sampled blood TCRbeta repertoires that made up the dataset. Nearly every sample came with metadata listing a de-identified subject ID, COVID-19 status, age in years and sex. HLA class I and class II types, where available, came from metadata supplied by the sample provider rather than from assay-based typing. The samples were drawn from the first 160 participants of the ongoing ImmuneRACE study and from 1,254 subjects provided by 6 global collaborators. The prospective study material was composed of cDNA or gDNA derived from T cells, B-cell-depleted T cells, or PBMCs.

The paper as a whole reports these results and caveats: The amount of clinical and demographic metadata varied by source and participant and was provided uncurated.

Another Seattle source contributed samples from volunteer blood donors who had recovered from COVID-19. Each collaborating institution followed its own protocols to collect whole blood in K2EDTA tubes. For TCRbeta analysis, collaborators shipped samples as frozen whole blood, isolated PBMCs, or DNA extracted from either of those sample types. Cut back by 2 bases and 4 bases, the V and J ends lie 14 bases apart. The CDR3 goes from the cysteine to the phenylalanine over 15 residues. Only the CDR3 portion is preserved as DNA: 45 bases, with reading frame beginning at the first base. Reading the germline V gene (reference sequence) gives CDR1 PRHDT and CDR2 FYEKMQ. The immunoSEQ Assay, a bias-controlled multiplex PCR, was used to amplify TCRbeta CDR3 regions from genomic DNA. In the authors' own workflow: The number of nucleated cells in each sample was estimated from the amplification of reference gene primers within the assay. Sequence reads were collapsed and filtered to measure the absolute abundance of every unique TCRbeta CDR3 rearrangement. For each sample, productive Simpson clonality was calculated by taking the square root of Simpson's diversity index across productive rearrangements. TCRdb mirrors the immuneACCESS table, restricted to in-frame sequences. Some clones are absent from its copies; in checked studies, under half trace to an unresolved V gene, and the reason for the others is unknown. The V and J calls and the clone size are those of that table, but D and trimming were determined from the DNA. Counted in this sample were approximately 240,000 clones; 80% to 85% of them appeared once. Together, the top ten hold about 5.1% of the sample.

A note on this clone: No cognate antigen has been identified for it. No qualities accompany the bases; no much larger clone lies one base away.

Source material: peripheral blood. The chain links TRBV13 with TRBJ1-2; a tentative D call is TRBD1 (5 bases match). This clonotype was sampled from a woman aged 55-75 years who had recovered from COVID-19. The sequenced DNA is TGTGCCAGCAGCTTATCCCCCCAGGGAACCTATGGCTACACCTTC. The encoded protein is CASSLSPQGTYGYTF.